This entry concerns a single T cell receptor beta chain. In the source study's methods: Reference gene primer amplification yielded estimated nucleated cell counts. The protocol was immunoSEQ multiplex PCR, while the TCRdb copy is restricted to in-frame clones and leaves out a portion. From that table come the V and J calls and clone size; the DNA was used to work out D and trimming. The sample has around 180,000 clones, 81% seen once; the top ten hold roughly 10%. The data derive from a study of blood T cell repertoires in COVID-19. As for the study in general: Researchers got acute and convalescent COVID-19 samples from the United States, Italy and Spain.

Trimming took 2 bases from V and 3 from J, leaving 11 bases between them. Germline V lookup: CDR1 KGHSH, CDR2 LQKENI. The CDR3 is 14 residues long. Seattle patient enrollment occurred during active infection, with longitudinal follow-up thereafter. The sequence was obtained from a woman over 75 with COVID-19, enrolled during active disease. Material for sequencing was peripheral blood. The chain carries TRBV18 and TRBJ2-7; D perhaps matches TRBD1 (6 bases). CDR3 sequence reads: CASSPTGQNYEQYF. For the CDR3, the DNA is TGTGCCAGCTCACCAACCGGACAGAACTACGAGCAGTACTTC.